These 28 T cell receptor beta chains came from one sample sequenced in a study of prognosis after radiotherapy for stage I lung cancer. The TCR beta CDR3 region was amplified from genomic DNA, with two rounds of multiplex PCR being used for the amplification. With primers specific to each TRBV and TRBJ gene, the first-round PCR was performed. One entry per CDR3 protein, called by TCRdb with MiXCR from the multiplex PCR reads. The repertoire holds around 26,000 distinct CDR3 sequences, with just over 45% as singletons. Sequences were derived from PBMCs, sampled before or after stereotactic body radiation therapy (not recorded which). The receptors were gathered from a donor at least 50 years old with non-small cell lung cancer.

This clonotype has only a few counts. Just one base apart from a much larger clone, this may be a read error. This chain uses TRBV6-2 or TRBV6-3 with TRBJ1-5; D is unresolved. This CDR3 region has 17 residues. Germline V gives CDR1 MNHEY, CDR2 SVGEGT. The CDR3 spells CAGSYSSHPDSNQPQHF. The CDR3 bases are TGTGCCGGCAGTTACTCGAGTCATCCGGATAGCAATCAGCCCCAGCATTTT.

This clonotype was recorded many times. This chain links TRBV19 with TRBJ2-7; 8 nucleotides match TRBD2. CDR3 length: 15 residues. Germline CDR1 and CDR2: LNHDA and SQIVND (reference sequence). V shed 4 bases, J shed 4 bases, and the junction held 9 bases outside the gene matches. The CDR3 nucleotides read TGTGCCAGTAGTACCCCCCGGGCTAGCGGGTACGAGCAGTACTTC. It is translated as CASSTPRASGYEQYF.

V is TRBV6-1 and J is TRBJ2-3, with D possibly being TRBD2 (6 bases). The germline V gene has CDR1 MNHNS and CDR2 SASEGT. The length of the CDR3 is 16 residues. The V and J ends lost 8 bases and 4 bases respectively, with 22 bases between them. The CDR3 loop reads CASGLGRAGSSDTQYF. CDR3 in DNA: TGTGCCAGCGGCCTAGGGCGGGCGGGAAGCTCAGATACGCAGTATTTT.

The genes are TRBV6-2 or TRBV6-3 and TRBJ1-5; a weak D match, TRBD1 (5 bases). The CDR3 covers 16 residues. From germline, CDR1 is MNHEY and CDR2 SVGEGT. V lost 8 bases to trimming and J lost 5 bases, with 22 bases between them. Here the CDR3 reads CASAGGGGPLHQPQHF. In nucleotides, the CDR3 is TGTGCCAGCGCGGGGGGGGGAGGCCCTTTACATCAGCCCCAGCATTTT.

V is TRBV28 and J is TRBJ1-1; D not resolved. V was trimmed by 6 bases and J by 7 bases, leaving 21 bases between them. CDR1 is MDHEN and CDR2 is SYDVKM in the germline V gene. CDR3 length: 15 residues. DNA for the CDR3: TGTGCCAGCAGCAGTGGCGGTACGGGTACCCGTGAAGCTTTCTTT. Encoded protein: CASSSGGTGTREAFF.

This clonotype came up a few times. The junction differs from germline at one of its ends, possibly a read error. The rearrangement joins TRBV6-1 to TRBJ1-2; D perhaps matches TRBD1 (6 bases). The germline gives CDR1 MNHNS, CDR2 SASEGT. This CDR3 spans 11 amino acids. The chain's CDR3 is CASSTGYVYTF. The CDR3 DNA reads as TGCGCCAGCAGTACAGGGTATGTCTACACCTTC.

This clonotype was observed many times. V gene TRBV20-1 combines with J gene TRBJ2-7; D unclear. Trimming took 3 bases from V and 0 from J, leaving 12 bases between them. This CDR3 spans 14 amino acids. CDR1 and CDR2 (germline): DFQATT, SNEGSKA (reference sequence). The CDR3 DNA is TGCAGTGCTAGTTTTCTTGGCAGCTCCTACGAGCAGTACTTC. This gives the protein CSASFLGSSYEQYF.

As for this clonotype: One junction end does not reproduce the germline sequence, and a read error may be involved. V is TRBV6-2 or TRBV6-3 and J is TRBJ1-1; TRBD1 matches at 8 bases. The CDR3 totals 15 residues. CDR1 is MNHEY and CDR2 is SVGEGT in the germline V gene. CDR3 residues: CASSQQGAILTESFF. The CDR3 DNA sequence: TGTGCCAGCAGTCAGCAGGGGGCGATTCTCACTGAATCTTTCTTT.

With regard to this clonotype: Its ends do not fully match the called genes, so a read error is possible. DNA for the CDR3: TGTGCCAGCAGCGTAGTTTGGGGGGCTAACGCCGGGGAGCTGTCTTTT. The encoded protein is CASSVVWGANAGELSF. This chain uses TRBV9 with TRBJ2-2; the D call may be TRBD1 or TRBD2 (6 bases each). CDR1 is SGDLS, CDR2 YYNGEE, per germline. The CDR3 spans 16 residues. Complete variable domain (other parts from reference TRBV9 and TRBJ2-2): DSGVTQTPKHLITATGQRVTLRCSPRSGDLSVYWYQQSLDQGLQFLIQYYNGEERAKGNILERFSAQQFPDLHSELNLSSLELGDSALYFCASSVVWGANAGELSFGEGSRLTVL.

CDR3 bases: TGTGCCAGCAGCCCCTGGAGAGCGGGTGGGTCCGGGGAGCTGTTTTTT. It yields the protein CASSPWRAGGSGELFF. The rearrangement uses TRBV7-2 and TRBJ2-2; possibly TRBD2 for D (6 bases). This CDR3 contains 16 residues. Germline lookup yields CDR1 SGHTA and CDR2 FQGNSA. V was shortened by 5 bases and J by 6 bases, with 19 bases between the two germline ends.

Notes on this clonotype: This may be a read error, as it is one base from a much larger clone. The V call is TRBV5-4, the J call TRBJ1-5; D not resolved. V was cut by 2 bases and J by 6 bases, with 9 bases left in between. CDR1 SGHNT and CDR2 YYREEE come from the germline V gene (reference sequence). This CDR3 spans 13 amino acids. The CDR3: CASSFGVGQPQHF. In nucleotides, the CDR3 is TGTGCCAGCAGCTTCGGGGTGGGTCAGCCCCAGCATTTT. Full variable domain (outside the CDR3, taken from reference TRBV5-4 and TRBJ1-5): ETGVTQSPTHLIKTRGQQVTLRCSSQSGHNTVSWYQQALGQGPQFIFQYYREEENGRGNFPPRFSGLQFPNYSSELNVNALELDDSALYLCASSFGVGQPQHFGDGTRLSIL.

The rearrangement uses TRBV19 and TRBJ1-5; 7 nucleotides line up with TRBD1. The CDR3 covers 14 residues. Germline assignment: CDR1 LNHDA and CDR2 SQIVND (reference sequence). Trimming removed 4 bases from V and 14 bases from J; junction bases left unmatched: 14. The CDR3 nucleotides read TGTGCCAGTAGTAAGGGAGGACAGGCGGTTCCAAAGCATTTT. Translated, it gives CASSKGGQAVPKHF.

This clonotype was counted ten times or more. This chain links TRBV6-8 with TRBJ1-4; perhaps TRBD1 as D (5 bases). This CDR3 is built from 21 residues. Germline-derived CDR1 and CDR2 are MNHGY and SAAAGT. With 6 bases removed from V and 3 bases from J, the gap between germline ends came to 32 bases. CDR3: CASRCLEEPGLIIPPNEKLFF. In DNA form, the CDR3 reads TGTGCCAGCAGGTGTCTCGAAGAGCCGGGACTGATCATACCCCCTAATGAAAAACTGTTTTTT.

This clonotype was picked up one time. J is TRBJ2-1 and V is TRBV27; 7 bases are a match to TRBD1. Unmatched junction bases numbered 9, after V lost 5 bases and J lost 2 bases. Germline V gene data show CDR1 as MNHEY and CDR2 as SMNVEV (reference sequence). The CDR3 is 16 residues long. The CDR3: CASSGDWDSPYNEQFF. The CDR3 nucleotides read TGTGCCAGCAGTGGAGACTGGGACAGTCCCTACAATGAGCAGTTCTTC.

Of note for this clonotype: One end of the junction is discordant with germline, which a read error may explain. V and J are TRBV30 and TRBJ2-2; D remains unclear. Germline CDR1 is GTSNPN and CDR2 is SVGIG (reference sequence). The CDR3 spans 12 residues. The CDR3 DNA reads TGTGCCTTGAGTGTATTGCCCGGGGAGCTGTTTTTT. Translating it yields CALSVLPGELFF. The full variable domain, with the rest looked up from reference TRBV30 and TRBJ2-2, is SQTIHQWPATLVQPVGSPLSLECTVEGTSNPNLYWYRQAAGRGLQLLFYSVGIGQISSEVPQNLSASRPQDRQFILSSKKLLLSDSGFYLCALSVLPGELFFGEGSRLTVL.

This clonotype was counted many times. The chain carries TRBV9 and TRBJ2-1, with 9 bases matching TRBD2. The ends lost 3 bases at V and 9 bases at J; junction bases unmatched: 7. This CDR3 has 14 residues. CDR1 and CDR2 from the germline V gene are SGDLS and YYNGEE. CDR3 protein: CASSATGTSSEQFF. In nucleotides, the CDR3 is TGTGCCAGCAGCGCGACCGGGACTAGCAGTGAGCAGTTCTTC. The full variable domain, its missing parts supplied by reference TRBV9 and TRBJ2-1, is DSGVTQTPKHLITATGQRVTLRCSPRSGDLSVYWYQQSLDQGLQFLIQYYNGEERAKGNILERFSAQQFPDLHSELNLSSLELGDSALYFCASSATGTSSEQFFGPGTRLTVL.

For this clonotype: Being one base from a much bigger clone, this may be a read error. The chain links TRBV5-6 to TRBJ2-7; 11 bases align to TRBD1. The trim removed 4 bases at V and 5 bases at J, leaving 5 bases unmatched. The germline CDR1 and CDR2 sequences are SGHDT and YYEEEE. The CDR3 covers 14 residues. CDR3 bases: TGTGCCAGCAGCCTCCGGGACAGGGGGAACGAGCAGTACTTC. Translated: CASSLRDRGNEQYF.

On this clonotype itself: Since a far larger clone is one base different, this is likely a read error. The chain employs TRBV6-4 and TRBJ2-7, with D possibly being TRBD2 (7 bases). Germline V gene lookup returns CDR1 MRHNA and CDR2 SNTAGT. With 5 bases removed from V and 2 bases from J, the gap between germline ends came to 16 bases. This CDR3 contains 15 residues. The CDR3 loop reads CASSYSGTHTYEQYF. Here the CDR3 DNA reads TGTGCCAGCAGTTACAGCGGGACACACACCTACGAGCAGTACTTC.

This clonotype is deemed medium-sized. V is TRBV28 and J is TRBJ2-1, with D possibly matching TRBD2 (7 bases). The V gene's germline CDR1 is MDHEN and CDR2 SYDVKM. This CDR3 is 13 amino acids long. With 7 bases removed from V and 8 bases from J, the gap between germline ends came to 15 bases. CDR3 amino acids: CASTRRGGHEQFF. The CDR3 bases are TGTGCCAGCACCCGGAGGGGGGGCCATGAGCAGTTCTTC.

About this clonotype itself: Germline and junction disagree at one end, which may indicate a read error. This chain links TRBV30 with TRBJ2-7; 12 bases map to TRBD1. The CDR3 is made up of 19 amino acids. Germline-derived CDR1 and CDR2 are GTSNPN and SVGIG (reference sequence). DNA for the CDR3: TGTTCCTGGAGTGTACTTTATATAAGGCGGGGACAGGGGGCTGTCGAGCAGTACTTC. This encodes CSWSVLYIRRGQGAVEQYF.

The chain links TRBV2 to TRBJ2-2, with D unclear. V was shortened by 6 bases and J by 1 base, with 3 bases between the two germline ends. This CDR3 has 12 amino acids. Germline V gene sequence: CDR1 SNHLY, CDR2 FYNNEI. The CDR3 nucleotides are TGTGCCAGCAGACTGAACACCGGGGAGCTGTTTTTT. Translating gives CASRLNTGELFF.

The CDR3 nucleotides read TGTGCCTGGAGTGAGACATATATAAACACTGAAGCTTTCTTT. Translated, it gives CAWSETYINTEAFF. This chain links TRBV30 with TRBJ1-1; D is unresolved. Deletions cut 1 base from V and 2 bases from J, with 11 bases between. The germline V gene has CDR1 GTSNPN and CDR2 SVGIG (reference sequence). The CDR3 has 14 amino acids.

Comment on this clonotype: This CDR3 fails to terminate in the conserved phenylalanine or tryptophan, so it likely reflects a read error. This chain links TRBV28 with TRBJ2-7; 8 bases fit TRBD2. Germline trimming cut 4 bases from V and 1 base from J; bases unmatched to any gene: 9. This CDR3 is built from 16 residues. Germline loops: CDR1 MDHEN, CDR2 SYDVKM. DNA of the CDR3: TGTGCCAGCAGTTCCCCCGGAATAGCGGGATCCTACGAGCAGTACCTC. Protein sequence: CASSSPGIAGSYEQYL.

On this clonotype itself: The junction shows a germline mismatch at one end, possibly a read error. The chain recombines TRBV24-1 with TRBJ1-2; D call uncertain. The CDR3 contains 14 residues. Germline V gives CDR1 KGHDR, CDR2 SFDVKD. The DNA for the CDR3 is TGTGCCACCAGTTACCCAGGAGGGAACTATGGCTGCACCTTC. Its protein is CATSYPGGNYGCTF.

The V and J genes are TRBV18 and TRBJ1-2; unclear D gene. The CDR3 consists of 15 residues. Germline V gene sequence: CDR1 KGHSH, CDR2 LQKENI. Trimming left V 2 bases short and J 3 bases short, with 13 bases between. The CDR3 loop is CASSPGGLYDYGYTF. The CDR3 nucleotides read TGTGCCAGCTCACCAGGCGGTCTTTATGACTATGGCTACACCTTC.

This chain joins TRBV12-3 or TRBV12-4 and TRBJ2-2; perhaps TRBD1 as D (5 bases). Trimming took 5 bases from V and 4 from J, leaving 11 bases between them. The CDR3 sequence is 14 residues long. The CDR3, as DNA: TGTGCCAGCAGTCCTCAGGGCAGCACCGGGGAGCTGTTTTTT. It translates to CASSPQGSTGELFF.

A single count supports this clonotype. A much larger clonotype is one base distant, so this may be a read error. The chain couples TRBV7-2 to TRBJ1-4, with D tentatively TRBD1 (5 bases). Per the germline V gene, CDR1 is SGHTA and CDR2 is FQGNSA. Trimming cost V 7 bases and J 8 bases, with 20 bases left between them. This CDR3 contains 15 residues. The CDR3 protein is CASIQGWAGREKLFF. DNA of the CDR3: TGTGCCAGCATCCAAGGATGGGCAGGGAGGGAAAAACTGTTTTTT.

CDR3: CASSNQGQINYGYTF. CDR3 nucleotides: TGTGCCAGCAGTAACCAGGGACAGATTAACTATGGCTACACCTTC. J is TRBJ1-2 and V is TRBV28; 7 positions match TRBD1. CDR3 size: 15 residues. J lost 1 base, V lost 5 bases, and 7 bases had no gene match. The germline V gene encodes CDR1 MDHEN and CDR2 SYDVKM.